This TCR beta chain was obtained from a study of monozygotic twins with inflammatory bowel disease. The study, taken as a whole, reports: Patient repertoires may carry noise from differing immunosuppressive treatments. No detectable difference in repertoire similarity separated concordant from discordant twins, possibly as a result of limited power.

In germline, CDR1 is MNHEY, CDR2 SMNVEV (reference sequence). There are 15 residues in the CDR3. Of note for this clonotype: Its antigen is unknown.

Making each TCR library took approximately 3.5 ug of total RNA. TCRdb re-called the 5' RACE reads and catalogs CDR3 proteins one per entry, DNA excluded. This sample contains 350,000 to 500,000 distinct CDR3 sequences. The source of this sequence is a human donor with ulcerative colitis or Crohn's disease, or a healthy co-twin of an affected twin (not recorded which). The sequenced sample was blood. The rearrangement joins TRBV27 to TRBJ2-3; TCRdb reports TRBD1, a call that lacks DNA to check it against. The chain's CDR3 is CASSLMRGLTDTQYF.